This TCR beta chain came from a study of blood T cell repertoires in COVID-19. The repertoire was sequenced with immunoSEQ multiplex PCR; TCRdb's copy has only in-frame clones and lacks some. The sample consists of 95,000 to 120,000 clones, about 88% of them appearing once. CDR1 and CDR2 (germline): MDHEN, SYDVKM. The CDR3 is 14 amino acids. V shed 10 bases, J shed 2 bases, and the junction held 5 bases outside the gene matches. This clone has a single count. The sequenced sample consisted of peripheral blood. This sequence was found in a woman in her seventies who had recovered from COVID-19. The chain links TRBV28 to TRBJ1-5; TRBD1 matches 10 bases. This CDR3 is CATTGTGGNQPQHF. DNA for the CDR3: TGTGCCACTACAGGGACAGGGGGCAATCAGCCCCAGCATTTT.